This entry lists 13 T cell receptor beta chains sequenced from one sample in a study of T cells after yellow fever vaccination. MiXCR, run by TCRdb on the 5' RACE reads, gives a single entry per CDR3 protein. The table lists some 550,000 distinct CDR3 sequences, about 19% of them singletons, with 14% in the top ten. Sequencing used PBMCs, obtained 15 days after the yellow fever booster vaccination. The receptors stem from a young man who received the YFV17D yellow fever vaccine.

The chain joins TRBV24-1 to TRBJ2-3; the match to TRBD2 covers 13 bases. Germline loops: CDR1 KGHDR, CDR2 SFDVKD. The trim removed 4 bases at V and 2 bases at J, leaving 8 bases unmatched. This CDR3 spans 18 amino acids. The CDR3 region is CATSDFGLAGDFTDTQYF. Written as DNA, the CDR3 is TGTGCCACCAGTGACTTCGGACTAGCGGGAGACTTCACAGATACGCAGTATTTT.

This chain connects TRBV19 to TRBJ2-2, with D hard to call. The germline CDR1 and CDR2 sequences are LNHDA and SQIVND (reference sequence). The germline V and J ends were trimmed by 7 bases and 8 bases, with 8 bases remaining between them. CDR3 size: 11 residues. In DNA form, the CDR3 reads TGTGCCAGTAACACCTTTGGGGAGCTGTTTTTT. Translating it yields CASNTFGELFF.

This chain uses TRBV7-9 with TRBJ2-5; maybe TRBD1 (6 bases). V was cut by 1 base and J by 5 bases, with 11 bases left in between. This CDR3 spans 14 amino acids. Germline V gene lookup returns CDR1 SEHNR and CDR2 FQNEAQ (reference sequence). CDR3 protein: CASSLVGGRETQYF. CDR3 DNA sequence: TGTGCCAGCAGCTTAGTTGGGGGCCGCGAGACCCAGTACTTC. The whole variable domain, filled in from reference TRBV7-9 and TRBJ2-5, reads DTGVSQNPRHKITKRGQNVTFRCDPISEHNRLYWYRQTLGQGPEFLTYFQNEAQLEKSRLLSDRFSAERPKGSFSTLEIQRTEQGDSAMYLCASSLVGGRETQYFGPGTRLLVL.

The chain carries TRBV10-3 and TRBJ2-2; no definite D call. V was trimmed by 8 bases and J by 0 bases, leaving 10 bases between them. Germline CDR1 and CDR2: ENHRY and SYGVKD. The CDR3 is 14 residues long. The CDR3 here is CAIARVANTGELFF. CDR3 nucleotide sequence: TGTGCCATCGCACGAGTAGCGAACACCGGGGAGCTGTTTTTT.

Note on this clonotype: A much larger clone lies a single base off, so this may be a read error. The chain is built from TRBV4-2 and TRBJ2-3; weak D call: TRBD2 (5 bases). The germline V gene encodes CDR1 LGHNA and CDR2 YNFKEQ. CDR3 length: 14 amino acids. The CDR3 spells CASGQEDSTDTQYF. The CDR3 DNA reads TGTGCCAGCGGCCAAGAGGACTCCACAGATACGCAGTATTTT.

This rearrangement joins TRBV7-9 to TRBJ2-7; a weak D match, TRBD2 (6 bases). CDR3 length: 15 residues. Trimming pared 1 base from V and 0 bases from J, leaving 10 bases between. CDR1 SEHNR and CDR2 FQNEAQ come from the germline V gene (reference sequence). The CDR3 DNA follows: TGTGCCAGCAGCTTAGACGGCGGGATCTCCTACGAGCAGTACTTC. It codes for CASSLDGGISYEQYF.

The genes are TRBV9 and TRBJ1-2; D is perhaps TRBD1 (5 bases). The CDR3 is 16 residues long. The V end lost 0 bases, the J end lost 8 bases, and 20 bases lay between the germline ends. Germline V CDR1 and CDR2: SGDLS, YYNGEE. As DNA, the CDR3 is TGTGCCAGCAGCGTAGACGGAGGCGGGGGGAGAGGAGGCTACACCTTC. This translates into CASSVDGGGGRGGYTF.

This clonotype was counted between two and nine times. The rearrangement uses TRBV24-1 and TRBJ2-1; a possible D gene is TRBD1 (5 bases). The CDR3 runs 13 residues. Germline lookup yields CDR1 KGHDR and CDR2 SFDVKD. The V end lost 9 bases, the J end lost 4 bases, and 12 bases lay between the germline ends. CDR3 in DNA: TGTGCCACCGGCAGGGATGGGTACAATGAGCAGTTCTTC. Translated, it gives CATGRDGYNEQFF.

The V and J genes are TRBV24-1 and TRBJ1-2; 11 nucleotides align to TRBD1. CDR1 is KGHDR, CDR2 SFDVKD, per germline. Unmatched junction bases numbered 10, after V lost 10 bases and J lost 4 bases. The CDR3 is 15 residues long. The CDR3 sequence: CATSSRGQGAYGYTF. CDR3 nucleotides: TGTGCCACAAGCAGTAGAGGACAGGGGGCCTATGGCTACACCTTC.

This clonotype was recorded a few times. The V gene is TRBV27, the J gene TRBJ2-3; D might be TRBD2 (6 bases). Germline V lookup: CDR1 MNHEY, CDR2 SMNVEV (reference sequence). The CDR3 is 16 residues long. V was pared by 5 bases and J by 4 bases, with 19 bases between. CDR3: CASSPNPLGGADTQYF. CDR3 DNA sequence: TGTGCCAGCAGTCCCAACCCCCTAGGAGGGGCAGATACGCAGTATTTT.

As to this clonotype: Since a much larger clone is just one base distant, this may be a read error. CDR3 bases: TGTGCCAGCAGCGGGGCGGGTGAGCAGTTCTTC. Its translation is CASSGAGEQFF. The chain joins TRBV11-3 to TRBJ2-1; the D call may be TRBD1 or TRBD2 (5 bases each). V was pared by 5 bases and J by 9 bases, with 8 bases between. This CDR3 has 11 residues. From germline, CDR1 is SGHNT and CDR2 YENEEA.

This clonotype showed up just a few times. The chain couples TRBV5-6 to TRBJ2-7, with 10 bases lining up with TRBD2. Per germline, CDR1 SGHDT and CDR2 YYEEEE. CDR3 length: 15 amino acids. The V segment lost 0 bases and the J segment 7 bases; nucleotides outside the gene matches: 7. CDR3 sequence: CASSLVPSGSREQYF. The DNA of the CDR3 is TGTGCCAGCAGCTTGGTTCCTAGCGGGAGTAGGGAGCAGTACTTC.

The V and J genes are TRBV7-3 and TRBJ2-7; D gene ambiguous. The germline V gene has CDR1 SGHTA and CDR2 FQGTGA. The CDR3 has 12 amino acids. Trimming pared 5 bases from V and 5 bases from J, leaving 10 bases between. The CDR3 loop reads CASSMVNDEQYF. In nucleotides, the CDR3 is TGTGCCAGCAGCATGGTGAACGACGAGCAGTACTTC.